The present T cell receptor beta chain was sequenced within a study of T cells after yellow fever vaccination. Findings and caveats of the study: Faster peaking, at day 5 versus 15, marked a secondary response that was weaker.

TCRdb reanalysed the 5' RACE reads using MiXCR and keeps one entry per CDR3 protein. The sample yields approximately 350,000 distinct CDR3 sequences, 11% seen once. CDR1 SNHLY and CDR2 FYNNEI come from the germline V gene. The CDR3 is made up of 14 amino acids. V lost 6 bases to trimming and J lost 6 bases, with 15 bases between them. This clonotype was observed a handful of times. Its target is not known. The chain is built from TRBV2 and TRBJ2-1, with a weak D call TRBD1 (6 bases). Material: PBMCs, obtained on the day of the first yellow fever vaccination. This clonotype was sampled from a man between 18 and 29 years old who received the YFV17D yellow fever vaccine. CDR3: CASRAGAVVNEQFF. The CDR3 nucleotides read TGTGCCAGCAGAGCAGGGGCTGTAGTCAATGAGCAGTTCTTC.